The rows below give T cell receptor beta chains drawn from one sample of a study of T cells in localized non-small cell lung cancer. Only in-frame clones appear in the TCRdb table, and some are missing; sequencing was by immunoSEQ multiplex PCR. The table includes tens of thousands of clones, about 88% detected once. The source was peripheral blood, collected before any cancer treatment. These receptor sequences come from a woman aged 40-75 years with stage I squamous cell lung carcinoma. Both conserved end residues are part of each CDR3. The D gene is left open where the match is weak. Clone size is given for some rows only: seen once, a few or many times, or a class if the clone is expanded.

>.|TRBJ2-7|.|TRBV27
TGTGCCAGCAGTTTCTTGGACTCCTACGAGCAGTACTTC
CASSFLDSYEQYF
>.|TRBJ1-6|.|TRBV19
TGTGCCAGTACTTCGACAGGAACTACACCCCTCCACTTT
CASTSTGTTPLHF
>.|TRBJ2-3|.|TRBV7-3
TGTGCCAGCAGCGTACTTGGCCAAAACACAGATACGCAGTATTTT
CASSVLGQNTDTQYF
>.|TRBJ1-3|.|TRBV6-5
TGTGCCAGCAGTTTAACCACAGGATCATCTGGAAACACCATATATTTT
CASSLTTGSSGNTIYF
>.|TRBJ1-2|.|TRBV5-6
TGTGCCAGCAGCTTGCGACAGAACTATGGCTACACCTTC
CASSLRQNYGYTF
>.|TRBJ1-2|.|TRBV6-5
TGTGCCAGCAGGGTCGGGGGTAGAGATGGCTACACCTTC
CASRVGGRDGYTF
>.|TRBJ1-1|.|TRBV5-1
TGCGCCAGCAGCCCCTTAGGGGAAAAGAACACTGAAGCTTTCTTT
CASSPLGEKNTEAFF
>.|TRBJ2-1|once|TRBV5-1
TGCGCCAGCAGATCCGGGACCGAGTTTGAGCAGTTCTTC
CASRSGTEFEQFF
>.|TRBJ1-1|.|TRBV7-8
TGTGCCAGCAGGATAACAGGTCTTAACACTGAAGCTTTCTTT
CASRITGLNTEAFF
>TRBD1|TRBJ1-5|.|TRBV15
TGTGCCACCAGCAGAGAACAGGGGGCTCGTGAGCCCCAGCATTTT
CATSREQGAREPQHF
>.|TRBJ1-4|.|TRBV9
TGTGCCAGCAGCGCTCCAACTAATGAAAAACTGTTTTTT
CASSAPTNEKLFF
>TRBD2|TRBJ2-3|once|TRBV5-1
TGCGCCAGCAGCTTGGGACTAGCGGGGGGGTATGGAGATACGCAGTATTTT
CASSLGLAGGYGDTQYF
>.|TRBJ2-7|.|TRBV30
TGTGCCTGGAGTGCCAGCTCCTACGAGCAGTACTTC
CAWSASSYEQYF
>.|TRBJ2-5|.|TRBV30
TGTGCCTGGAGTGGGCCGGAGACCCAGTACTTC
CAWSGPETQYF
>.|TRBJ1-5|.|TRBV6-5
TGTGCCAGCAGTTACGGGGGGTACCAGCCCCAGCATTTT
CASSYGGYQPQHF
>.|TRBJ1-1|.|TRBV30
TGTGCCTGGAGTGTAGGGGGGTCCACTGAAGCTTTCTTT
CAWSVGGSTEAFF
>TRBD1|TRBJ2-7|.|TRBV19
TGTGCCAGTAGACTGGGACAGGGCCCTTCCTACGAGCAGTACTTC
CASRLGQGPSYEQYF
>TRBD1|TRBJ2-1|.|TRBV9
TGTGCCAGCAGCGTAGTAAGCAACCGGGACAGGCAGTTCTTC
CASSVVSNRDRQFF
>TRBD2|TRBJ2-7|.|TRBV6-6
TGTGCCAGCAGTGGACTAGCGGGGAGCTTAGACGAGCAGTACTTC
CASSGLAGSLDEQYF
>.|TRBJ1-2|once|TRBV5-4
TGTGCCAGCAGCTCTGGGACCGCCCGTAACTATGGCTACACCTTC
CASSSGTARNYGYTF
>TRBD1|TRBJ1-4|.|TRBV4-1
TGCGCCAGCAGCCCCCATCCAGGGGGTGGGGAAAAACTGTTTTTT
CASSPHPGGGEKLFF
>.|TRBJ2-1|.|TRBV6-5
TGTGCCAGCACCGATCCAGGGTTGCGTGAGCAGTTCTTC
CASTDPGLREQFF
>.|TRBJ2-1|.|TRBV6-1
TGTGCCAGCAGTGAAGATGTGAATGGGCAGTTCTTC
CASSEDVNGQFF
>.|TRBJ2-3|.|TRBV30
TGTGCCTGGAGTCCCGGGGGGACATTAATCACAGATACGCAGTATTTT
CAWSPGGTLITDTQYF
>TRBD1|TRBJ1-2|.|TRBV6-5
TGTGCCAGCAGTTTACAGGGGATCTATGGCTACACCTTC
CASSLQGIYGYTF
>.|TRBJ2-5|.|TRBV1
TGCACCAGCAGCCAACGGGGGGGCTGGGAGACCCAGTACTTC
CTSSQRGGWETQYF
>.|TRBJ2-1|.|TRBV29-1
TGCAGCGTTGAAGATCTGTCGAATGAGCAGTTCTTC
CSVEDLSNEQFF
>TRBD1|TRBJ2-1|once|TRBV19
TGTGCCAGTAGACAGGGGGCTGGTGAGCAGTTCTTC
CASRQGAGEQFF
>TRBD1|TRBJ2-3|.|TRBV9
TGTGCCAGCAGCCGGGGGGACAGGGGTATAGATACGCAGTATTTT
CASSRGDRGIDTQYF
>.|TRBJ1-2|.|TRBV30
TGTGCCTGGAGTCCTAGGGTAGGCGGTTATGGCTACACCTTC
CAWSPRVGGYGYTF
>.|TRBJ1-2|.|TRBV18
TGTGCCAGCTCACAACGGACAGTGACTCTCTATGGCTACACCTTC
CASSQRTVTLYGYTF
>.|TRBJ1-2|.|TRBV6-5
TGTGCCAGCAGAAGAATGGATGGCTACACCTTC
CASRRMDGYTF
>.|TRBJ1-1|.|TRBV19
TGTGCCAGTCGGGACACCTTGAACACTGAAGCTTTCTTT
CASRDTLNTEAFF
>.|TRBJ2-1|.|TRBV9
TGTGCCAGCGGACCCCGGGGGGCGCGGAATGAGCAGTTCTTC
CASGPRGARNEQFF
>.|TRBJ2-7|few|TRBV5-4
TGTGCCAGCAGCTTGTCGCCGACATACGAGCAGTACTTC
CASSLSPTYEQYF
>TRBD1|TRBJ1-1|.|TRBV14
TGTGCCAGCAGCCCCGCCGGGACAGGGGGTAACACTGAAGCTTTCTTT
CASSPAGTGGNTEAFF
>TRBD1|TRBJ1-2|.|TRBV7-9
TGTGCCAGCAGCTCGGCCGGGACAGACTATGGCTACACCTTC
CASSSAGTDYGYTF
>.|TRBJ1-2|few|TRBV5-4
TGTGCCAGCAGCTTGACAGGCCGCTACACCTTC
CASSLTGRYTF
>TRBD1|TRBJ2-7|.|TRBV19
TGTGCCAGTAGTATTACAGGGGACCCCTCCTACGAGCAGTACTTC
CASSITGDPSYEQYF
>.|TRBJ1-1|.|TRBV9
TGTGCCAGCAGCCTACGGTCGGGGGGAGAAGCTTTCTTT
CASSLRSGGEAFF
>TRBD2|TRBJ2-3|.|TRBV7-3
TGTGCCAGCAGCTTAACCTCCGGGACTAGCGGAGATACGCAGTATTTT
CASSLTSGTSGDTQYF
>.|TRBJ1-6|.|TRBV13
TGTGCCAGCAGCTTAGGCTGGCCAGACTATAATTCACCCCTCCACTTT
CASSLGWPDYNSPLHF
>TRBD1|TRBJ1-2|once|TRBV14
TGTGCCAGCAGCCAAAAAGGGGGACAGGGGGTCGTCTATGGCTACACCTTC
CASSQKGGQGVVYGYTF
>.|TRBJ2-2|.|TRBV2
TGTGCCAGCAATCTTCCCCCCCAGGGATCGAACACCGGGGAGCTGTTTTTT
CASNLPPQGSNTGELFF
>.|TRBJ1-5|.|TRBV7-2
TGTGCCAGCAGCCAGGAAGCCAATCAGCCCCAGCATTTT
CASSQEANQPQHF
>.|TRBJ1-4|.|TRBV19
TGTGCCAGTAGTGACCAATTTGAGTGGACTAATGAAAAACTGTTTTTT
CASSDQFEWTNEKLFF
>TRBD1|TRBJ1-6|.|TRBV4-1
TGCGCCAGCAGCTGGGGGACAGGGGGAAATAATTCACCCCTCCACTTT
CASSWGTGGNNSPLHF
>.|TRBJ2-3|.|TRBV6-4
TGTGCCAGCAGTGGGGACGGAAGCACAGATACGCAGTATTTT
CASSGDGSTDTQYF
>.|TRBJ2-7|once|TRBV5-4
TGTGCCAGCAGGGGGACCGACTACGAGCAGTACTTC
CASRGTDYEQYF
>.|TRBJ1-1|.|TRBV7-3
TGTGCCAGCAGCGCAATACCGGCGCAGGGGCTTGGGACTGAAGCTTTCTTT
CASSAIPAQGLGTEAFF
>.|TRBJ1-1|.|TRBV5-1
TGCGCCAGCAGCTTGCTATATAGGGGCAGGGCGTCGGACACTGAAGCTTTCTTT
CASSLLYRGRASDTEAFF
>TRBD1|TRBJ1-2|.|TRBV5-1
TGCGCCAGCAGCCTTGATGACAGGGGGCAAGGCTACACCTTC
CASSLDDRGQGYTF
>.|TRBJ1-5|.|TRBV7-2
TGTGCCAGCAGCCGAGGGGGGCCCCAGCATTTT
CASSRGGPQHF
>TRBD1|TRBJ1-2|few|TRBV27
TGTGCCAGCAGTCGACAGGGTGACTATGGCTACACCTTC
CASSRQGDYGYTF
>.|TRBJ2-7|.|TRBV5-1
TGCGCCAGCAGCTTGTTTGATAACTTCGTAGGGTATGGCGAGCAGTACTTC
CASSLFDNFVGYGEQYF
>.|TRBJ1-4|.|TRBV21-1
TGTGCCAGCAGCAAAGGGGGGACAGGGGGCGCGAGGACCGAAAAACTGTTTTTT
CASSKGGTGGARTEKLFF